The present TCR beta chain was sequenced within a study of neoadjuvant anti-PD-1 for oral cavity cancer. Produced via immunoSEQ multiplex PCR; TCRdb's table is partial and in-frame only. The sample lists over 6,500 clones; over 45% were seen once. The V and J ends lost 4 bases and 3 bases respectively, with 7 bases between them. This CDR3 has 12 amino acids. Germline V gene sequence: CDR1 SGDLS, CDR2 YYNGEE. This receptor was obtained from a person aged 35-80 years with oral cavity squamous cell carcinoma. The chain combines TRBV9 with TRBJ2-5; D uncertain. The sequencing here drew on tumor tissue, taken before nivolumab (anti-PD-1) treatment. The CDR3 is CASSLSKETQYF. In DNA, the CDR3 is TGTGCCAGCAGCCTGTCAAAAGAGACCCAGTACTTC.